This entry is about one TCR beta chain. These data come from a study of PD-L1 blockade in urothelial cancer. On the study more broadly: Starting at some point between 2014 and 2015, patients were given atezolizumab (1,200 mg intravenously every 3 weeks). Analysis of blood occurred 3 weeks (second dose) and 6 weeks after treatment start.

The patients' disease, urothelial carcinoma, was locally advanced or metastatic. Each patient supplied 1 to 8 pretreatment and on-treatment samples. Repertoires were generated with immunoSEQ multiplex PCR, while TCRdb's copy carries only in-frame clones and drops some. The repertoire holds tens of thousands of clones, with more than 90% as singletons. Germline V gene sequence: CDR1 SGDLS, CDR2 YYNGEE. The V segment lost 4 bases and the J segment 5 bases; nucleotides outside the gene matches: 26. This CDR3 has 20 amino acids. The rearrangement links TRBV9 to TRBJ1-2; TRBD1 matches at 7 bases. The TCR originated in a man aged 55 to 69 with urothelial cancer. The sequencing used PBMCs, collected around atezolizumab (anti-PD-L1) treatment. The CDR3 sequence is CASSSGRTGDPTYQGYGYTF. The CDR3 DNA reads TGTGCCAGCAGCTCCGGACGAACAGGGGACCCAACCTATCAGGGGTATGGCTACACCTTC. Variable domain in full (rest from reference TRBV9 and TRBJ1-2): DSGVTQTPKHLITATGQRVTLRCSPRSGDLSVYWYQQSLDQGLQFLIQYYNGEERAKGNILERFSAQQFPDLHSELNLSSLELGDSALYFCASSSGRTGDPTYQGYGYTFGSGTRLTVV.